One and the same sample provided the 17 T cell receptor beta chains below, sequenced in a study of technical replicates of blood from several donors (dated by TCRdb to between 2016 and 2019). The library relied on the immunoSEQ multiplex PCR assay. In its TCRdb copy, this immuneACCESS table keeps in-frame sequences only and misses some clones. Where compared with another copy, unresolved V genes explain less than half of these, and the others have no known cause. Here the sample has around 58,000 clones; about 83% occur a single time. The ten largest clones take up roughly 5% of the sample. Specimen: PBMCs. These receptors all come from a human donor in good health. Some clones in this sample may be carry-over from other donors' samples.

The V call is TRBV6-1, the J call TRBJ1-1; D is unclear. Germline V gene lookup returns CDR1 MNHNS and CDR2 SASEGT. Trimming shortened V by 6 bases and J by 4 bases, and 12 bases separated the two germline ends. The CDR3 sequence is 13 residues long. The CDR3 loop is CASRREWGTEAFF. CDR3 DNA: TGTGCCAGCAGGCGGGAATGGGGCACTGAAGCTTTCTTT.

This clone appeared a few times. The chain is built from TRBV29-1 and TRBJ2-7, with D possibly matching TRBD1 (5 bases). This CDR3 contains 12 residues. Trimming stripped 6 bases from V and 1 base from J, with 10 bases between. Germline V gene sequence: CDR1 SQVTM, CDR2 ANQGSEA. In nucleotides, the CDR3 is TGCAGCGTAAAAGGGGCGTCCTACGAGCAGTACTTC. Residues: CSVKGASYEQYF.

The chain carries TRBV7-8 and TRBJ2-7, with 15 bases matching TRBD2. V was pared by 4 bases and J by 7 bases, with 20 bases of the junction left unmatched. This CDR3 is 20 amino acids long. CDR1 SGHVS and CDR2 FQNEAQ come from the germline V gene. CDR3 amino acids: CASSSLPAGLAGGRESEQYF. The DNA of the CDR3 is TGTGCCAGCAGCTCCCTGCCCGCGGGACTAGCGGGAGGTCGGGAGTCGGAGCAGTACTTC. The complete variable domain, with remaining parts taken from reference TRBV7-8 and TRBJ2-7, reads GAGVSQSPRYKVAKRGQDVALRCDPISGHVSLFWYQQALGQGPEFLTYFQNEAQLDKSGLPSDRFFAERPEGSVSTLKIQRTQQEDSAVYLCASSSLPAGLAGGRESEQYFGPGTRLTVT.

The CDR3 nucleotides read TGTGCCAGCAGCCAATTGGACCTCAGGGGTTCACCCCTCCACTTT. Protein sequence: CASSQLDLRGSPLHF. The chain couples TRBV4-2 to TRBJ1-6; TRBD1 might be the D (6 bases). V shed 2 bases and J shed 9 bases, with 14 bases lying between them. Germline CDR1 LGHNA, CDR2 YNFKEQ. The CDR3 is 15 residues long.

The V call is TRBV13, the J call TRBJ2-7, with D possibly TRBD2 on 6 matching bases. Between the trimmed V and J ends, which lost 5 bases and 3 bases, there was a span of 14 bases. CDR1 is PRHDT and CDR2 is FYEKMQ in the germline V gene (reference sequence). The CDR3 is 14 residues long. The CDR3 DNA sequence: TGTGCCAGCAGCCTTAGGATCGGGAGCTACGAGCAGTACTTC. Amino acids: CASSLRIGSYEQYF.

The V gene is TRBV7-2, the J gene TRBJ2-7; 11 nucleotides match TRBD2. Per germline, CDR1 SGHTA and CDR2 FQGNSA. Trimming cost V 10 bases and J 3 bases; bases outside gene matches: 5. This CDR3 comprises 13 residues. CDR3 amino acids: CAIRTSGSYEQYF. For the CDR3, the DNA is TGTGCCATCCGCACTAGCGGGAGCTACGAGCAGTACTTC. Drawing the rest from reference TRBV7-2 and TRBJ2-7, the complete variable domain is GAGVSQSPSNKVTEKGKDVELRCDPISGHTALYWYRQSLGQGLEFLIYFQGNSAPDKSGLPSDRFSAERTGGSVSTLTIQRTQQEDSAVYLCAIRTSGSYEQYFGPGTRLTVT.

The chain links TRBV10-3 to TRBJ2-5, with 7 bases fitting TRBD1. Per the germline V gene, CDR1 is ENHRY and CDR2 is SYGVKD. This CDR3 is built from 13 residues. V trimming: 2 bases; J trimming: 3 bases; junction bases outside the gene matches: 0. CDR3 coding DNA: TGTGCCATCAGTGAGGACAGGGAAGAGACCCAGTACTTC. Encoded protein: CAISEDREETQYF.

CDR3 nucleotides: TGTGCCAGCAGCCGACAGGGGGCGTATAATTCACCCCTCCACTTT. Its protein product is CASSRQGAYNSPLHF. The rearrangement links TRBV7-9 to TRBJ1-6; 10 positions match TRBD1. J gave up 4 bases and V 5 bases, and 2 bases lay outside the gene matches. The V gene's germline CDR1 is SEHNR and CDR2 FQNEAQ (reference sequence). The CDR3 consists of 15 residues.

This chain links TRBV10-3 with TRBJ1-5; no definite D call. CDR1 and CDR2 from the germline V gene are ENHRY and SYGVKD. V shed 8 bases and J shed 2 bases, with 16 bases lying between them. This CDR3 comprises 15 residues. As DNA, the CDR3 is TGTGCCATCGGAGCAGACCGATCTCGCAATCAGCCCCAGCATTTT. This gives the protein CAIGADRSRNQPQHF.

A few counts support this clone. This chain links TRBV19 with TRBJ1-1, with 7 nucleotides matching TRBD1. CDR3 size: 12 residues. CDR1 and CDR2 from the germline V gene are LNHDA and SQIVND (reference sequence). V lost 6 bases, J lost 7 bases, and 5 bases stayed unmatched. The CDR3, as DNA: TGTGCCAGTAGCGGGGACAGAATTGAAGCTTTCTTT. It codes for CASSGDRIEAFF.

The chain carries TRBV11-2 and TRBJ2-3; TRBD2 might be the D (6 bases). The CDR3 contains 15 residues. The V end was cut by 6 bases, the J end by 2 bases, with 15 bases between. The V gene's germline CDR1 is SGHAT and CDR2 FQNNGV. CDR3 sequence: CASRTTGLITDTQYF. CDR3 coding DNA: TGTGCCAGCAGAACCACTGGACTAATCACAGATACGCAGTATTTT.

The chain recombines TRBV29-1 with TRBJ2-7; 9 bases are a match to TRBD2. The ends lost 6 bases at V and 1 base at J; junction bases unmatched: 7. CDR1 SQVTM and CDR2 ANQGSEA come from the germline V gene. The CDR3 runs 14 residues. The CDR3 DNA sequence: TGCAGCGTCCAACTAGCGGGTGCTTCCTACGAGCAGTACTTC. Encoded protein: CSVQLAGASYEQYF.

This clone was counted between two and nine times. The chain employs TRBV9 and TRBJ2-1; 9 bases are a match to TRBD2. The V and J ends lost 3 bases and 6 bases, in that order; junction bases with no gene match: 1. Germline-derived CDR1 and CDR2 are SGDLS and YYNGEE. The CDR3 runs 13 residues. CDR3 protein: CASSEGLANEQFF. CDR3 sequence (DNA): TGTGCCAGCAGCGAGGGACTAGCCAATGAGCAGTTCTTC. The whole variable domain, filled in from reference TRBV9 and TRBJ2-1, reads DSGVTQTPKHLITATGQRVTLRCSPRSGDLSVYWYQQSLDQGLQFLIQYYNGEERAKGNILERFSAQQFPDLHSELNLSSLELGDSALYFCASSEGLANEQFFGPGTRLTVL.

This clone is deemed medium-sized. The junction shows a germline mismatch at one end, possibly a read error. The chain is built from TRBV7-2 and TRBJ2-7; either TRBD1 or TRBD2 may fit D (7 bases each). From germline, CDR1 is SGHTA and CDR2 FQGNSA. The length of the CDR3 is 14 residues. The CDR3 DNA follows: TGTGCCAGCAGATTAGGGGGCGGGAGCTACGAGCAGTACTTC. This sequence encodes CASRLGGGSYEQYF. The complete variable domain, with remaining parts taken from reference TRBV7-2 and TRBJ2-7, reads GAGVSQSPSNKVTEKGKDVELRCDPISGHTALYWYRQSLGQGLEFLIYFQGNSAPDKSGLPSDRFSAERTGGSVSTLTIQRTQQEDSAVYLCASRLGGGSYEQYFGPGTRLTVT.

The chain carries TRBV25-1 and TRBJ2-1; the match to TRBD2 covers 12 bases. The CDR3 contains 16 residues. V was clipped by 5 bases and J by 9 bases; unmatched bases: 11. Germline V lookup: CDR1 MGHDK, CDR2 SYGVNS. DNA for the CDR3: TGTGCCAGCAGTAAACGGACTAGCGGGATCCCGTTTGAGCAGTTCTTC. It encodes CASSKRTSGIPFEQFF.

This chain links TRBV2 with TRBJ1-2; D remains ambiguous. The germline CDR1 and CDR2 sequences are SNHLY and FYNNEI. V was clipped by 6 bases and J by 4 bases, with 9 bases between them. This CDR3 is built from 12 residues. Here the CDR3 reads CASSVIGYGYTF. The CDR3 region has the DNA TGTGCCAGCAGCGTTATCGGCTATGGCTACACCTTC.

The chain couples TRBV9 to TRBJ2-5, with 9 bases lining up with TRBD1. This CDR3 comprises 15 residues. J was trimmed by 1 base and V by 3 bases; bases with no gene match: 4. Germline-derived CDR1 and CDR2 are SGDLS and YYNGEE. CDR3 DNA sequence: TGTGCCAGCAGCGCGGGACAGGGAAGCCAAGAGACCCAGTACTTC. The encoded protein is CASSAGQGSQETQYF.